Following are 9 T cell receptor beta chains from one sample sequenced in a study of OX40 agonist ivuxolimab in advanced cancers. Measured with immunoSEQ multiplex PCR; TCRdb has only the in-frame clones, and not every one. The sample has more than 10,000 clones; approximately 61% are singletons. Here the sequenced sample was CD4+ or CD8+ T cells sorted from blood, taken in a trial of the OX40 agonist ivuxolimab. The receptors were sampled from an adult with an advanced solid tumor such as melanoma, head and neck, liver or kidney cancer.

This CDR3 reads CASSGSGSRYNEQFF. As DNA, the CDR3 is TGTGCCAGCAGCGGTAGCGGGAGTCGATACAATGAGCAGTTCTTC. The rearrangement links TRBV9 to TRBJ2-1, with 9 bases matching TRBD2. The V and J ends lost 3 bases and 4 bases, in that order; junction bases with no gene match: 5. CDR3 size: 15 residues. Germline CDR1 reads SGDLS; CDR2 reads YYNGEE.

The V gene is TRBV7-6, the J gene TRBJ2-5; weak D call: TRBD1 (5 bases). Trimming left V 5 bases short and J 5 bases short, with 15 bases between. Germline values: CDR1 SGHVS, CDR2 FNYEAQ. CDR3 size: 14 residues. For the CDR3, the DNA is TGTGCCAGCAGCCTGGACATTTCAGCGGAGACCCAGTACTTC. Protein product: CASSLDISAETQYF.

This clone is medium-sized (0.01 to 0.1%) in the sample. The J gene is TRBJ2-5, the V gene TRBV2; 9 bases are shared with TRBD1. The V gene's germline CDR1 is SNHLY and CDR2 FYNNEI. This CDR3 contains 14 residues. Losses at the gene ends were 5 bases for V and 5 bases for J; bases not matched to a gene: 6. DNA for the CDR3: TGTGCCAGCAGTTCCGGACAGGGGTGGGAGACCCAGTACTTC. It yields the protein CASSSGQGWETQYF.

V usage is TRBV19 and J usage is TRBJ2-3, with unresolved D. V was pared by 2 bases and J by 3 bases, with 9 bases between. This CDR3 is built from 14 residues. From germline, CDR1 is LNHDA and CDR2 SQIVND (reference sequence). The CDR3: CASSISRITDTQYF. The CDR3 DNA is TGTGCCAGTAGTATATCACGGATAACAGATACGCAGTATTTT.

V and J are TRBV5-4 and TRBJ2-1, with D possibly TRBD2 on 5 matching bases. CDR1 and CDR2 (germline): SGHNT, YYREEE (reference sequence). V lost 4 bases, J lost 0 bases, and 8 bases lay in between. The CDR3 spans 14 residues. The CDR3 sequence: CASSISDSYNEQFF. The CDR3 DNA reads as TGTGCCAGCAGCATTAGCGACTCCTACAATGAGCAGTTCTTC.

The rearrangement uses TRBV19 and TRBJ2-1; 7 positions agree with TRBD2. The V segment lost 3 bases and the J segment 7 bases; nucleotides outside the gene matches: 6. The CDR3 consists of 14 residues. Germline CDR1 LNHDA, CDR2 SQIVND (reference sequence). The CDR3 is CASSIVEGGNEQFF. The CDR3, as DNA: TGTGCCAGTAGTATCGTGGAGGGAGGGAATGAGCAGTTCTTC.

This clone was seen a handful of times. The chain has TRBV29-1 and TRBJ1-4; D uncertain. The V gene lost 4 bases and the J gene lost 4 bases, with 4 bases spanning the gap. This CDR3 has 11 amino acids. Germline-derived CDR1 and CDR2 are SQVTM and ANQGSEA. This chain's CDR3 is CSVGYNEKLFF. DNA for the CDR3: TGCAGCGTTGGGTATAATGAAAAACTGTTTTTT.

This clone was detected only a few times. The rearrangement links TRBV14 to TRBJ2-2; possible D gene TRBD1, 6 bases. V lost 4 bases to trimming and J lost 2 bases, with 8 bases between them. Germline lookup yields CDR1 SGHDN and CDR2 FVKESK. This CDR3 is 14 amino acids long. This CDR3 reads CASSPGHNTGELFF. The CDR3 DNA follows: TGTGCCAGCAGCCCGGGACATAACACCGGGGAGCTGTTTTTT.

This clone is labeled as medium-sized. The rearrangement links TRBV2 to TRBJ2-7, with TRBD1 identical over 8 bases. CDR1 is SNHLY, CDR2 FYNNEI, per germline. J lost 2 bases, V lost 2 bases, and 8 bases had no gene match. This CDR3 has 16 amino acids. CDR3 in DNA: TGTGCCAGCAGTGAAAGAACTGGACAGGGAACCTACGAGCAGTACTTC. This codes for CASSERTGQGTYEQYF.